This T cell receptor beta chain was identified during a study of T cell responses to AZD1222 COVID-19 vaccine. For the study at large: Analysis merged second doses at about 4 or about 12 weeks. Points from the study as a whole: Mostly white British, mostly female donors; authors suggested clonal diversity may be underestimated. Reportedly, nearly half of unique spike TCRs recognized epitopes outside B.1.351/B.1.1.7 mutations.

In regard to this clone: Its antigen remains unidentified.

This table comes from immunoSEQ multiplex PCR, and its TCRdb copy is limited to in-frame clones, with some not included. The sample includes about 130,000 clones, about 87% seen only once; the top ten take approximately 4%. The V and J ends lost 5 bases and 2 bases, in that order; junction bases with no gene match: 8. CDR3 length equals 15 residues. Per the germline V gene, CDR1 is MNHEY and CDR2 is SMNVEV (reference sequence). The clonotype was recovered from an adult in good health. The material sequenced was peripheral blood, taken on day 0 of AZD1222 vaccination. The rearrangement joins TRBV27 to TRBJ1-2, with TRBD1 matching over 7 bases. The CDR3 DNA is TGTGCCAGCAGTCCCTTTCCGGACAGGAACTATGGCTACACCTTC. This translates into CASSPFPDRNYGYTF.